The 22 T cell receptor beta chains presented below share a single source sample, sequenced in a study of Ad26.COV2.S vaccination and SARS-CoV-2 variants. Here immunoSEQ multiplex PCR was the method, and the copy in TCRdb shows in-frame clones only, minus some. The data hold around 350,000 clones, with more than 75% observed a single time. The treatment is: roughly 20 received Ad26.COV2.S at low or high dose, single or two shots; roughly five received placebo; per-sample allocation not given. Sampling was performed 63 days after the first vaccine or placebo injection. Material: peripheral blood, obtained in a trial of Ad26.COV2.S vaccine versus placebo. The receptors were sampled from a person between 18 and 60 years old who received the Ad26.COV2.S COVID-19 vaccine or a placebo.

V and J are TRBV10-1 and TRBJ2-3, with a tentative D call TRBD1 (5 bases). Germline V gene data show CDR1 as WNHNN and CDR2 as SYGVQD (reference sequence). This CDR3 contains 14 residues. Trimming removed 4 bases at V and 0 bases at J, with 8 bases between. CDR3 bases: TGCGCCAGCAGTGGTGGGGCCAGCACAGATACGCAGTATTTT. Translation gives CASSGGASTDTQYF.

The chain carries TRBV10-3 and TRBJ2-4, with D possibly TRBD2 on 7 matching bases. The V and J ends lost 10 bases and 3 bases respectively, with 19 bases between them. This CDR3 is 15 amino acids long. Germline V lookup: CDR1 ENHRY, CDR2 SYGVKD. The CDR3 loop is CATDPGGGGKNIQYF. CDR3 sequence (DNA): TGTGCCACCGACCCCGGGGGCGGGGGCAAAAACATTCAGTACTTC.

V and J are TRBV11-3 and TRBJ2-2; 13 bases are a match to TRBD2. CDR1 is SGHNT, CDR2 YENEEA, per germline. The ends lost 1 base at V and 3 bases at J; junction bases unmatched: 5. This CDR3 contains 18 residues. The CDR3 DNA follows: TGTGCCAGCAGCTTAGGACTAGCGGGAGGAGAGGACACCGGGGAGCTGTTTTTT. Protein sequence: CASSLGLAGGEDTGELFF.

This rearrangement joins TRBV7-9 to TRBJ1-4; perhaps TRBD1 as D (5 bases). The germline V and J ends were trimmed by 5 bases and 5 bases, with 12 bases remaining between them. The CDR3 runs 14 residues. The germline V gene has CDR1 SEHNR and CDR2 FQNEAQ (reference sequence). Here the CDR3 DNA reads TGTGCCAGCAGCGTCGGGACTGAAAATGAAAAACTGTTTTTT. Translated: CASSVGTENEKLFF.

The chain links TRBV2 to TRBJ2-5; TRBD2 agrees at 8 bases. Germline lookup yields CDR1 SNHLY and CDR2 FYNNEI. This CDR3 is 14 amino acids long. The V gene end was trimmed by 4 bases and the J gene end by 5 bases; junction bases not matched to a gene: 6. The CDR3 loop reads CASSVGGGPETQYF. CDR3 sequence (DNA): TGTGCCAGCAGTGTCGGCGGGGGGCCTGAGACCCAGTACTTC.

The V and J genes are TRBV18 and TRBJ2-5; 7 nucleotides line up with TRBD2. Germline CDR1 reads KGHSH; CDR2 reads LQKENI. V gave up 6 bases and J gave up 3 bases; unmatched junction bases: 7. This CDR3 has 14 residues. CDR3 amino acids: CASSTNGGKETQYF. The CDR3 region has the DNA TGTGCCAGCTCCACCAACGGGGGGAAAGAGACCCAGTACTTC.

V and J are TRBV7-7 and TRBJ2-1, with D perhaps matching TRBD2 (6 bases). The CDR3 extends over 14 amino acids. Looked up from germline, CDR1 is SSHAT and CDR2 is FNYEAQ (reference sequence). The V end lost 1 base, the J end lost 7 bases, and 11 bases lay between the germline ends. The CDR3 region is CASSLGGVANEQFF. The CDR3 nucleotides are TGTGCCAGCAGCTTAGGCGGGGTAGCTAATGAGCAGTTCTTC.

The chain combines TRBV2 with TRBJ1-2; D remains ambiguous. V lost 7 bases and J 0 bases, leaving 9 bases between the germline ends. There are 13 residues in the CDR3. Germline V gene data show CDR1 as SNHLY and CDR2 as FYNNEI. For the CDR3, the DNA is TGTGCCAGCAACCTGGGCTCTAACTATGGCTACACCTTC. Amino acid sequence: CASNLGSNYGYTF.

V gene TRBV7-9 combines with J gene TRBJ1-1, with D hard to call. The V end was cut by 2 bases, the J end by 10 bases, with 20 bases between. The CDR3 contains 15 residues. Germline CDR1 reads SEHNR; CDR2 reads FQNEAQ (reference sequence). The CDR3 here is CASSLSYGLGDGAFF. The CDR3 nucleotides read TGTGCCAGCAGCTTAAGTTACGGGCTTGGGGATGGAGCTTTCTTT.

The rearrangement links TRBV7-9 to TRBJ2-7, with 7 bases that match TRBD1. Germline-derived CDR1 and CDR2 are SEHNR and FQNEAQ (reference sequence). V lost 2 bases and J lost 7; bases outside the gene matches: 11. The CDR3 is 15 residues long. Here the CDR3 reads CASSLPGQGVGEQYF. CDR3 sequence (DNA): TGTGCCAGCAGCTTACCGGGCCAGGGGGTGGGGGAGCAGTACTTC. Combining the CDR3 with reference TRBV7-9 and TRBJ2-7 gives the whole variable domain DTGVSQNPRHKITKRGQNVTFRCDPISEHNRLYWYRQTLGQGPEFLTYFQNEAQLEKSRLLSDRFSAERPKGSFSTLEIQRTEQGDSAMYLCASSLPGQGVGEQYFGPGTRLTVT.

This chain's CDR3 is CASSQVGGYEQYF. In nucleotides, the CDR3 is TGTGCCAGCAGCCAAGTGGGAGGGTACGAGCAGTACTTC. This rearrangement joins TRBV3-1 (or the pseudogene TRBV3-2) to TRBJ2-7; TRBD2 agrees at 7 bases. The CDR3 is 13 residues long. The germline V gene encodes CDR1 LGHDT and CDR2 YNNKEL (reference sequence). V shed 1 base, J shed 4 bases, and the junction held 1 base outside the gene matches.

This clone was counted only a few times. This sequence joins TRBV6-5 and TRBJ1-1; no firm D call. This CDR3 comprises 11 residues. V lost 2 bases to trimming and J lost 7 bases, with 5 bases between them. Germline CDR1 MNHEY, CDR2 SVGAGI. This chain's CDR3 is CASSYGREAFF. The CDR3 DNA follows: TGTGCCAGCAGTTACGGGCGTGAAGCTTTCTTT.

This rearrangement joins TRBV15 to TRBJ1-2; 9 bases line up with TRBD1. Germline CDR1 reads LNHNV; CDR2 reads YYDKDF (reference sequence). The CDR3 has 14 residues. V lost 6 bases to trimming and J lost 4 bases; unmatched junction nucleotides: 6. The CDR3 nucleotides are TGTGCCACCAGGAGATGGGACAGGGTCTATGGCTACACCTTC. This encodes CATRRWDRVYGYTF.

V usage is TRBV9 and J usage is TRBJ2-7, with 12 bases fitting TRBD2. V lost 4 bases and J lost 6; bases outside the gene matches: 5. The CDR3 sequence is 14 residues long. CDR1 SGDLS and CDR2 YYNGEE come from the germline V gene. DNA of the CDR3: TGTGCCAGCAGCCCTAGCGGGAGGGCCGTCGAGCAGTACTTC. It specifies CASSPSGRAVEQYF.

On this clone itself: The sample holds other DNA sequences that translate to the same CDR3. CDR3 sequence: CASSDSPGGNTGELFF. In nucleotides, the CDR3 is TGTGCCAGCAGTGACTCCCCCGGGGGGAACACCGGGGAGCTGTTTTTT. J is TRBJ2-2 and V is TRBV6-4; tentatively, D is TRBD2 (6 bases). Germline CDR1 and CDR2: MRHNA and SNTAGT. V lost 0 bases and J lost 1, with 9 bases in between. The CDR3 length is 16 residues.

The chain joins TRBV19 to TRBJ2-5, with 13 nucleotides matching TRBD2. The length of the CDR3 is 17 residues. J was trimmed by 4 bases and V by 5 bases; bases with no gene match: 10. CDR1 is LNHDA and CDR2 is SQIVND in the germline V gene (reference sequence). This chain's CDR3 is CASSPGLAGAGRETQYF. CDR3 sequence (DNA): TGTGCCAGTAGTCCCGGACTAGCGGGGGCGGGGCGAGAGACCCAGTACTTC.

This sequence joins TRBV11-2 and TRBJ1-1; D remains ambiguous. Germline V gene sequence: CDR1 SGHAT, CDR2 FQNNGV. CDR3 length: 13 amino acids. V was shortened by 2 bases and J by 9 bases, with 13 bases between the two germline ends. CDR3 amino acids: CASSLHRSIKAFF. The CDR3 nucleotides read TGTGCCAGCAGCTTACACCGTAGCATCAAAGCTTTCTTT.

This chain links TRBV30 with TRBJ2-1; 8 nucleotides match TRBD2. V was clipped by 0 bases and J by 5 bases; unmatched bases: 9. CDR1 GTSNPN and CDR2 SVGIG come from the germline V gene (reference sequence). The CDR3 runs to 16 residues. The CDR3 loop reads CAWSVAPTSGHNEQFF. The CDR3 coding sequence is TGTGCCTGGAGTGTGGCCCCAACTAGCGGCCACAATGAGCAGTTCTTC.

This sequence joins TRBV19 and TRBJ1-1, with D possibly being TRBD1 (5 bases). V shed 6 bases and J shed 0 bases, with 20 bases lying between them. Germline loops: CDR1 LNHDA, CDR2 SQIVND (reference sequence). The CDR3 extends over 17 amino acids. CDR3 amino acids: CASSTRGGGAMNTEAFF. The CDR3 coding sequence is TGTGCCAGTAGCACTAGGGGTGGTGGGGCCATGAACACTGAAGCTTTCTTT.

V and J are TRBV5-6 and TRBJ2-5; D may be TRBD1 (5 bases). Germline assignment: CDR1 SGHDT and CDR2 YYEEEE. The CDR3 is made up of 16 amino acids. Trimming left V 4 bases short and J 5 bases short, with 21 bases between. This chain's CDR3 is CASSPGWGFALETQYF. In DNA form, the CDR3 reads TGTGCCAGCAGCCCTGGTTGGGGCTTTGCGCTGGAGACCCAGTACTTC.

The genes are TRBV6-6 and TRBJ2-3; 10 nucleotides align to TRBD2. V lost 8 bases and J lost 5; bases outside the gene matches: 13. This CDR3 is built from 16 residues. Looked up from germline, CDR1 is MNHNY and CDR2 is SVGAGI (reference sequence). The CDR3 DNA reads TGTGCCAGCTATCTAGCGGGGGAGCACGCGGAAGATACGCAGTATTTT. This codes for CASYLAGEHAEDTQYF.

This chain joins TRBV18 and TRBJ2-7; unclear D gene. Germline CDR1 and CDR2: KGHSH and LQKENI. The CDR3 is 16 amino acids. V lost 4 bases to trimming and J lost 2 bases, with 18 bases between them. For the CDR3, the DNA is TGTGCCAGCTCACTAACTATCCCATCCGCCACCTACGAGCAGTACTTC. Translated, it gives CASSLTIPSATYEQYF.